What follows are 9 T cell receptor beta chains derived from one specimen sequenced in a study of blood T cell repertoires in COVID-19. Clones were read by immunoSEQ multiplex PCR, and TCRdb kept only the in-frame ones, dropping some. The table lists about 270,000 clones, approximately 77% of them singletons, with 3.1% in the top ten. The sequencing input was peripheral blood. Receptors originate from a woman younger than 30 with acute or convalescent COVID-19.

This clone has just a few counts. The chain uses TRBV5-5 and TRBJ1-5, with 9 nucleotides matching TRBD1. V was clipped by 2 bases and J by 1 base; unmatched bases: 1. Germline CDR1 SGHKS, CDR2 YYEKEE (reference sequence). The CDR3 is 15 residues long. The CDR3 DNA sequence: TGTGCCAGCAGCTTACAGGGGGCAAGCAATCAGCCCCAGCATTTT. This gives the protein CASSLQGASNQPQHF.

The chain uses TRBV6-5 and TRBJ2-1, with D perhaps matching TRBD1 (5 bases). CDR1 is MNHEY and CDR2 is SVGAGI in the germline V gene. The CDR3 is 15 amino acids. Deletions cut 4 bases from V and 9 bases from J, with 19 bases between. DNA of the CDR3: TGTGCCAGCAGTTCAGGGATTAGGCCCTCGCGTGAGCAGTTCTTC. Translated: CASSSGIRPSREQFF.

The chain combines TRBV10-3 with TRBJ2-1; 9 bases agree with TRBD2. From germline, CDR1 is ENHRY and CDR2 SYGVKD. CDR3 length: 16 amino acids. V lost 2 bases and J lost 6; bases outside the gene matches: 8. The CDR3 here is CAISEGVREGRNEQFF. CDR3 bases: TGTGCCATCAGTGAGGGGGTGCGGGAGGGCCGCAATGAGCAGTTCTTC.

This clone was detected a few times. V and J are TRBV30 and TRBJ2-3; weak D call: TRBD1 (6 bases). Germline V gives CDR1 GTSNPN, CDR2 SVGIG (reference sequence). This CDR3 has 14 residues. With 0 bases removed from V and 1 base from J, the gap between germline ends came to 8 bases. This CDR3 is CAWSVSGGTDTQYF. In DNA form, the CDR3 reads TGTGCCTGGAGTGTATCAGGGGGCACAGATACGCAGTATTTT.

CDR3: CASSKTGGRNEKLFF. For the CDR3, the DNA is TGTGCCAGCAGCAAAACAGGGGGCCGTAATGAAAAACTGTTTTTT. The V gene is TRBV7-2, the J gene TRBJ1-4; 9 bases fit TRBD1. Germline V gene lookup returns CDR1 SGHTA and CDR2 FQGNSA. CDR3 length equals 15 residues. V was clipped by 5 bases and J by 4 bases; unmatched bases: 5. The whole variable domain, filled in from reference TRBV7-2 and TRBJ1-4, reads GAGVSQSPSNKVTEKGKDVELRCDPISGHTALYWYRQSLGQGLEFLIYFQGNSAPDKSGLPSDRFSAERTGGSVSTLTIQRTQQEDSAVYLCASSKTGGRNEKLFFGSGTQLSVL.

The chain has TRBV4-3 and TRBJ2-1; 9 bases are shared with TRBD2. There are 18 residues in the CDR3. Germline lookup yields CDR1 LGHNA and CDR2 YSLEER. J was trimmed by 10 bases and V by 0 bases; bases with no gene match: 16. This CDR3 is CASSQDLDLREGPFEQFF. The CDR3 nucleotides read TGCGCCAGCAGCCAAGATCTTGATTTGCGGGAGGGCCCGTTCGAGCAGTTCTTC.

The chain couples TRBV6-5 to TRBJ1-6, with D perhaps matching TRBD1 (6 bases). The CDR3 totals 16 residues. V shed 2 bases and J shed 7 bases, with 15 bases lying between them. Germline V gene sequence: CDR1 MNHEY, CDR2 SVGAGI. CDR3 in amino acids: CASSYALTGLNSPLHF. In DNA, the CDR3 is TGTGCCAGCAGTTACGCCCTGACAGGCCTAAATTCACCCCTCCACTTT.

The CDR3 DNA is TGTGCCAGCAGTTACACCGGGACAGCAACTGGAAACACCATATATTTT. The encoded protein is CASSYTGTATGNTIYF. The chain joins TRBV6-2 or TRBV6-3 to TRBJ1-3; 7 bases are shared with TRBD1. The CDR3 is 16 amino acids. V was clipped by 2 bases and J by 2 bases; unmatched bases: 6. From germline, CDR1 is MNHEY and CDR2 SVGEGT.

The chain uses TRBV10-2 and TRBJ1-5; D not certain. The CDR3 is made up of 13 amino acids. V gave up 3 bases and J gave up 6 bases, with 9 bases separating them. CDR1 is WSHSY and CDR2 is SAAADI in the germline V gene. CDR3 coding DNA: TGCGCCAGCAGTGAAGGAGCTGGTCAGCCCCAGCATTTT. Translated, it gives CASSEGAGQPQHF.